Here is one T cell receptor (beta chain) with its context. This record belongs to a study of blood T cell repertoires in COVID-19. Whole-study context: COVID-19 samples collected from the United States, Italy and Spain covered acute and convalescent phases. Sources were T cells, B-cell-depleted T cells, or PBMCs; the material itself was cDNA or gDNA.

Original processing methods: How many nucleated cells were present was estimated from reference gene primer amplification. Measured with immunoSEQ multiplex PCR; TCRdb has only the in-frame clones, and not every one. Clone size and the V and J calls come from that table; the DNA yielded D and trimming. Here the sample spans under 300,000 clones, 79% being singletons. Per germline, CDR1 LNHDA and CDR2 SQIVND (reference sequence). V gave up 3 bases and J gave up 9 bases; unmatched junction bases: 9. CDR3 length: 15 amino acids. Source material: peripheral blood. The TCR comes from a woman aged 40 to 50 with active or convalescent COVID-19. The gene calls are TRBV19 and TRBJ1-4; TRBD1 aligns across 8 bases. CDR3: CASSISRGQGKKLFF. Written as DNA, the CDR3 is TGTGCCAGTAGTATTTCCAGGGGGCAAGGGAAAAAACTGTTTTTT.